The 7 T cell receptor beta chains given below trace back to one sample, sequenced in a study of blood T cells in healthy people across ages. Using a J-beta primer mix together with a sample-barcoded 5' primer, a second PCR was run for about 7 to 12 cycles. TCRdb called the 5' RACE reads again in MiXCR, with one record for every CDR3 protein. The sample has about 650,000 distinct CDR3 sequences; 32% are singletons. The sample taken for sequencing was blood. The receptor set was obtained from a woman aged 80 or over in good health.

This clonotype came up many times. J is TRBJ2-3 and V is TRBV5-6, with a tentative D call TRBD2 (6 bases). Germline V lookup: CDR1 SGHDT, CDR2 YYEEEE. Trimming cost V 2 bases and J 5 bases, with 18 bases left between them. The CDR3 sequence is 16 residues long. CDR3 residues: CASSFRDSITGDTQYF. The CDR3 coding sequence is TGTGCCAGCAGCTTCCGGGACTCCATCACGGGAGATACGCAGTATTTT.

This clonotype has just a few counts. A much larger clone lies one base from this, so it may be a read error. The J gene is TRBJ2-3, the V gene TRBV5-6; D might be TRBD2 (6 bases). Per the germline V gene, CDR1 is SGHDT and CDR2 is YYEEEE. With 6 bases removed from V and 5 bases from J, the gap between germline ends came to 16 bases. The CDR3 contains 14 residues. The CDR3 bases are TGTGCCAGCAAGTGTGGACTACTAAAAGATACGCAGTATTTT. Amino acid sequence: CASKCGLLKDTQYF.

V and J are TRBV12-3 or TRBV12-4 and TRBJ2-3; tentatively, D is TRBD1 or TRBD2 (7 bases each). The CDR3 extends over 14 amino acids. The V and J ends lost 6 bases and 15 bases respectively, with 25 bases between them. In nucleotides, the CDR3 is TGTGCCAGCAGCCTGACAGGGAGGGCAGATATGGAATATTTT. It yields the protein CASSLTGRADMEYF.

This clonotype was counted many times. J is TRBJ1-2 and V is TRBV6-6; TRBD1 agrees at 9 bases. The V gene's germline CDR1 is MNHNY and CDR2 SVGAGI (reference sequence). The CDR3 is 15 amino acids. After removal of 6 bases from V and 5 bases from J, the junction contained 10 bases not matched to a gene. CDR3 bases: TGTGCCAGCAGACCGGGACAGGGAAATTTTTATGGCTACACCTTC. Its translation is CASRPGQGNFYGYTF.

Many counts were recorded for this clonotype. V and J are TRBV7-2 and TRBJ2-5; D remains ambiguous. Trimming pared 5 bases from V and 5 bases from J, leaving 12 bases between. CDR3 length equals 13 residues. The V gene's germline CDR1 is SGHTA and CDR2 FQGNSA. This CDR3 reads CASSPNPMETQYF. The CDR3 DNA follows: TGTGCCAGCAGCCCCAACCCAATGGAGACCCAGTACTTC.

The chain employs TRBV20-1 and TRBJ1-2; 8 nucleotides align to TRBD1. The CDR3 has 15 amino acids. Germline CDR1 is DFQATT and CDR2 is SNEGSKA (reference sequence). V dropped 6 bases and J dropped 4; count of bases not matched to a gene: 13. The CDR3 loop reads CSAADRGGTGYGYTF. CDR3 sequence (DNA): TGCAGTGCCGCGGACCGCGGTGGGACAGGCTATGGCTACACCTTC.

This clonotype was found many times. The gene calls are TRBV5-1 and TRBJ2-5, with 10 bases fitting TRBD2. Unmatched junction bases numbered 7, after V lost 4 bases and J lost 1 base. Germline V lookup: CDR1 SGHRS, CDR2 YFSETQ. This CDR3 comprises 16 residues. The CDR3 sequence is CASSLNSGGIQETQYF. CDR3 coding DNA: TGCGCCAGCAGCCTAAATAGCGGGGGGATCCAAGAGACCCAGTACTTC. Complete variable domain (other parts from reference TRBV5-1 and TRBJ2-5): KAGVTQTPRYLIKTRGQQVTLSCSPISGHRSVSWYQQTPGQGLQFLFEYFSETQRNKGNFPGRFSGRQFSNSRSEMNVSTLELGDSALYLCASSLNSGGIQETQYFGPGTRLLVL.